This T cell receptor (beta chain) was documented in a study of patients and donors after allogeneic stem cell transplantation. The V gene lost 1 base and the J gene lost 5 bases, with 12 bases spanning the gap. This CDR3 region has 15 residues. From germline, CDR1 is MGHRA and CDR2 YSYEKL. Via MiXCR, TCRdb re-called the RT-PCR reads, giving one row per CDR3 protein. This sample has a few hundred thousand distinct CDR3 sequences, with 38% found just once. V and J are TRBV4-1 and TRBJ1-5; unclear D gene. The source is a human donor who was either an allogeneic HSCT recipient or a stem cell or donor lymphocyte infusion donor (not recorded which). It is not recorded whose cells these are; they may come from a transplant donor. Sequenced input: blood, either unsorted or a sorted T cell fraction (not recorded which). The CDR3 is CASSQGRAEDQPQHF. The CDR3 DNA reads TGCGCCAGCAGCCAAGGACGGGCGGAGGATCAGCCCCAGCATTTT.